These T cell receptor beta chains were read from a single sample in a study of shared clonotypes between healthy human individuals. The protocol was immunoSEQ multiplex PCR, while the TCRdb copy is restricted to in-frame clones and leaves out a portion. This repertoire shows roughly 2.5 million clones, 90% to 95% found once; its top ten account for about 0.13%. Sequencing was done on a sample of naive CD4+ T cells sorted from blood. These receptors came from a man younger than 30 in good health. Each CDR3 is given with its conserved first and last residue. A D gene is named only where the DNA matches it firmly. Where a row states a size, it is once, few, many or the class of an expanded clone; other rows omit it.

d_gene | abundance | j_gene | v_gene | CDR3nt | CDR3aa
NA | NA | TRBJ2-5 | TRBV10-3 | TGTGCCATCAGTGTTTCCCCGGTCGAGACCCAGTACTTC | CAISVSPVETQYF
TRBD1 | NA | TRBJ2-7 | TRBV6-5 | TGTGCCAGCGGCCCCGGGACAGCCTTCTACGAGCAGTACTTC | CASGPGTAFYEQYF
NA | NA | TRBJ1-1 | TRBV28 | TGTGCCAGCAGATTGCAGGGGCCGGCGAACACTGAAGCTTTCTTT | CASRLQGPANTEAFF
NA | NA | TRBJ2-3 | TRBV10-1 | TGCGCCAGCAGTGACCCGCCGGGGGATACGCAGTATTTT | CASSDPPGDTQYF
TRBD1 | NA | TRBJ2-1 | TRBV11-1 | TGTGCCAGCAGTTTACAACAGGGGCCCCTGGGCTACAATGAGCAGTTCTTC | CASSLQQGPLGYNEQFF
TRBD2 | NA | TRBJ2-3 | TRBV5-1 | TGCGCCAGCAGCATAGGGACTAGCGGCGGGGCAGATACGCAGTATTTT | CASSIGTSGGADTQYF
NA | NA | TRBJ2-3 | TRBV2 | TGTGCCAGCGCAGGGGCTAGCACAGATACGCAGTATTTT | CASAGASTDTQYF
TRBD1 | once | TRBJ2-2 | TRBV30 | TGTGCCTGGAGTAACACCGGGACAGGGATTGGCACCGGGGAGCTGTTTTTT | CAWSNTGTGIGTGELFF
NA | NA | TRBJ1-2 | TRBV20-1 | TGCAGTGCCACCCCCCCAACCGGCTACACCTTC | CSATPPTGYTF
NA | few | TRBJ2-7 | TRBV11-2 | TGTGCCAGCAGCTCCACCTCCTACGAGCAGTACTTC | CASSSTSYEQYF
NA | NA | TRBJ2-2 | TRBV7-2 | TGTGCCAGCAGCTTAAATAGGAGGGTTGTATCGAACACCGGGGAGCTGTTTTTT | CASSLNRRVVSNTGELFF
TRBD2 | once | TRBJ2-7 | TRBV10-2 | TGCGCCAGCAGGGTGGGACTAGCGGTCGACGAGCAGTACTTC | CASRVGLAVDEQYF
TRBD2 | NA | TRBJ2-2 | TRBV5-1 | TGCGCCAGCAGCTTGGCCAAGACTAGCGATAACACCGGGGAGCTGTTTTTT | CASSLAKTSDNTGELFF
TRBD2 | NA | TRBJ2-5 | TRBV5-1 | TGCGCCAGCAGCTTTAGCGGGGGTCAAGAGACCCAGTACTTC | CASSFSGGQETQYF
NA | NA | TRBJ1-2 | TRBV28 | TGTGCCAGCAGTTTAAAACCGTCTTCTGGCTACACCTTC | CASSLKPSSGYTF
NA | NA | TRBJ1-1 | TRBV6-1 | TGTGCCAGCAGTGAACAAAGGTTCGGCACTGAAGCTTTCTTT | CASSEQRFGTEAFF
TRBD1 | NA | TRBJ2-7 | TRBV28 | TGTGCCATTTCGGACAGGTTATTCCACGAGCAGTACTTC | CAISDRLFHEQYF
NA | NA | TRBJ1-1 | TRBV18 | TGTGCCAGCTCACCGGGCATCAACACTGAAGCTTTCTTT | CASSPGINTEAFF
NA | NA | TRBJ1-3 | TRBV18 | TGTGCCAGCTCACCTACGACAGTCTCTGGAAACACCATATATTTT | CASSPTTVSGNTIYF
TRBD1 | NA | TRBJ2-2 | TRBV4-3 | TGCGCCAGCAGCCAAGCACCGGGACAGGGGTGGACCGGGGAGCTGTTTTTT | CASSQAPGQGWTGELFF
NA | NA | TRBJ2-7 | TRBV28 | TGTGCCAGCAGTTATGATGGGGGTGGGGCTAGCTCCTACGAGCAGTACTTC | CASSYDGGGASSYEQYF
NA | NA | TRBJ2-2 | TRBV7-2 | TGTGCCAGCACGCGCAGGGCCGGGGAGCTGTTTTTT | CASTRRAGELFF
NA | NA | TRBJ2-2 | TRBV2 | TGTGCCAGCAGGGAGAGCGGGACCGGGGAGCTGTTTTTT | CASRESGTGELFF
NA | NA | TRBJ1-2 | TRBV18 | TGTGCCAGCTCACCAGGGGATAACTATGGCTACACCTTC | CASSPGDNYGYTF
TRBD2 | NA | TRBJ2-1 | TRBV5-1 | TGCGCCAGCCGCCCGACTAGCGAATTCTACAATGAGCAGTTCTTC | CASRPTSEFYNEQFF
TRBD1 | once | TRBJ1-3 | TRBV4-2 | TGTGCCAGCAGCCATTCCGGGACAGGGAGCTCTGGAAACACCATATATTTT | CASSHSGTGSSGNTIYF
NA | NA | TRBJ1-6 | TRBV7-8 | TGTGCCAGCAGCTTAGCACAGAGAAATTCACCCCTCCACTTT | CASSLAQRNSPLHF